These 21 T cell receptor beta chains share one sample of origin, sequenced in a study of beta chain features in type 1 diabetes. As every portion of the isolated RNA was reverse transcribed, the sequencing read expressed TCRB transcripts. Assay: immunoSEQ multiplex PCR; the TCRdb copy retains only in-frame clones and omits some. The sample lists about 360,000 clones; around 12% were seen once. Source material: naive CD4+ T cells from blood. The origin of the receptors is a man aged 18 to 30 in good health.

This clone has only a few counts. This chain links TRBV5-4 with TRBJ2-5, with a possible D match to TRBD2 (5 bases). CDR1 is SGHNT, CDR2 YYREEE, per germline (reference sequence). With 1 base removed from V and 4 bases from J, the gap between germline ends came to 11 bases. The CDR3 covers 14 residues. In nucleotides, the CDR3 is TGTGCCAGCAGCTTGCAAACGAGCGGAGAGACCCAGTACTTC. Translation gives CASSLQTSGETQYF.

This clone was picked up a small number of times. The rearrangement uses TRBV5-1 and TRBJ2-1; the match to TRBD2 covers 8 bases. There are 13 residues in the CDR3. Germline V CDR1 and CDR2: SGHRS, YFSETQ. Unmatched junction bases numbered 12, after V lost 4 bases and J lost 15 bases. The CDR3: CASSENPGLVWFF. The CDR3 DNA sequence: TGCGCCAGCAGCGAGAACCCGGGACTAGTCTGGTTCTTC.

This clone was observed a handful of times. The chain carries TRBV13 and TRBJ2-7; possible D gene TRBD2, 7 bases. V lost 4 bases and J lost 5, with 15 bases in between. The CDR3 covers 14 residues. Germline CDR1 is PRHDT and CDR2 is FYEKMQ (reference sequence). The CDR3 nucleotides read TGTGCCAGCAGCTGGAGGGGGGGGGCCCACGAGCAGTACTTC. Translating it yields CASSWRGGAHEQYF.

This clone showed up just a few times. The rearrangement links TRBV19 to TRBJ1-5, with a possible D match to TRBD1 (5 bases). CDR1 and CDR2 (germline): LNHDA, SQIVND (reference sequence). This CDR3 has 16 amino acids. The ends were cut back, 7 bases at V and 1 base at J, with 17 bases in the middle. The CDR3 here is CASNMGWGGSNQPQHF. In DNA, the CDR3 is TGTGCCAGTAACATGGGATGGGGGGGAAGCAATCAGCCCCAGCATTTT.

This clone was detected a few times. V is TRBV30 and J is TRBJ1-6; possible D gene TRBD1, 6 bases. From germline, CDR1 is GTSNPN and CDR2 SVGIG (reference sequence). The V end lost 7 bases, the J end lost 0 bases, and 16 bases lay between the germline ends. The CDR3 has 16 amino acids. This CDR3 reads CASQRRGHSYNSPLHF. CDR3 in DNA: TGTGCCTCGCAGAGGCGGGGGCACTCCTATAATTCACCCCTCCACTTT.

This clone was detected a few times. As DNA, the CDR3 is TGTGCCACCCCGTGGGGGGGAGGTGATACGCAGTATTTT. Translation: CATPWGGGDTQYF. The gene calls are TRBV7-9 and TRBJ2-3; 7 bases match TRBD2. This CDR3 is built from 13 residues. The J segment lost 6 bases and the V segment lost 10 bases, leaving 10 bases of the junction unmatched. The V gene's germline CDR1 is SEHNR and CDR2 FQNEAQ (reference sequence).

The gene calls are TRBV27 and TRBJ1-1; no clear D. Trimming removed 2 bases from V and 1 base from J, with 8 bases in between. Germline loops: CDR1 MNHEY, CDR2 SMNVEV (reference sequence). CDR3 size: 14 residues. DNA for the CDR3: TGTGCCAGCAGTTTACAACGAGGGAACACTGAAGCTTTCTTT. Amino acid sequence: CASSLQRGNTEAFF.

The CDR3 nucleotides read TGCGCCAGCAGCTTGGTTCTAGCGCCAAACAATGAGCAGTTCTTC. The encoded protein is CASSLVLAPNNEQFF. The gene calls are TRBV5-1 and TRBJ2-1; tentative D call: TRBD2 (6 bases). Trimming took off 0 bases at V and 5 bases at J, with 12 bases between the two ends. The CDR3 has 15 residues. In germline, CDR1 is SGHRS, CDR2 YFSETQ.

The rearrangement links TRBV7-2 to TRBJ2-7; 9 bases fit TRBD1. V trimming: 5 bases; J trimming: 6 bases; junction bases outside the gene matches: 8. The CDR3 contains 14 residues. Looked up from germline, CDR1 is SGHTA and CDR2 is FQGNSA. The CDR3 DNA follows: TGTGCCAGCAGCCGCGACAGGGGGGCCGGCGAGCAGTACTTC. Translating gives CASSRDRGAGEQYF.

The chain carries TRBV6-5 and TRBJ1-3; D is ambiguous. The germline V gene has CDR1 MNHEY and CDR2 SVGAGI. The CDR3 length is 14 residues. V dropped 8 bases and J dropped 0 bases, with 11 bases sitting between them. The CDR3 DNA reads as TGTGCCAGCTCCAGATCTCCCTCTGGAAACACCATATATTTT. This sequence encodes CASSRSPSGNTIYF.

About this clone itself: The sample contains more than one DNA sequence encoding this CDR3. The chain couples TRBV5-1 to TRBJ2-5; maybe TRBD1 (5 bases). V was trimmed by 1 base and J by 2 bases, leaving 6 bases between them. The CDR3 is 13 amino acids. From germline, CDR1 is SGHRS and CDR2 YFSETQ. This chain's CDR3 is CASSLQGQETQYF. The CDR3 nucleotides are TGCGCCAGCAGCTTGCAGGGTCAAGAGACCCAGTACTTC.

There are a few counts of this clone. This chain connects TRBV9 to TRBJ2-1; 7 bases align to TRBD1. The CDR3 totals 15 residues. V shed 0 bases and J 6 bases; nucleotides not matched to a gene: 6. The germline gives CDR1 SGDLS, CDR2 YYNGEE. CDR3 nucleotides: TGTGCCAGCAGCGTAGGAGGGGGCGATTTCAATGAGCAGTTCTTC. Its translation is CASSVGGGDFNEQFF. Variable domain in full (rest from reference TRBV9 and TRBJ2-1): DSGVTQTPKHLITATGQRVTLRCSPRSGDLSVYWYQQSLDQGLQFLIQYYNGEERAKGNILERFSAQQFPDLHSELNLSSLELGDSALYFCASSVGGGDFNEQFFGPGTRLTVL.

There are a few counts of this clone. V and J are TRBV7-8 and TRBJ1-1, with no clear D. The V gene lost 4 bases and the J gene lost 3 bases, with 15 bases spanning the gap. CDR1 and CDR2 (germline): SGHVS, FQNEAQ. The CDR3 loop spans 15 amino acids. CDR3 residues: CASSSRPIRDTEAFF. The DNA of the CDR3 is TGTGCCAGCAGCTCCAGACCGATCCGGGACACTGAAGCTTTCTTT.

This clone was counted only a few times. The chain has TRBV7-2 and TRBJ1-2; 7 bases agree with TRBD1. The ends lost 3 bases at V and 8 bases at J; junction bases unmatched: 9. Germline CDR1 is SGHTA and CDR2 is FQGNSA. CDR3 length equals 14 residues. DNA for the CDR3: TGTGCCAGCAGCTTGCATGGGGACAGTCGGGGCTACACCTTC. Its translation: CASSLHGDSRGYTF.

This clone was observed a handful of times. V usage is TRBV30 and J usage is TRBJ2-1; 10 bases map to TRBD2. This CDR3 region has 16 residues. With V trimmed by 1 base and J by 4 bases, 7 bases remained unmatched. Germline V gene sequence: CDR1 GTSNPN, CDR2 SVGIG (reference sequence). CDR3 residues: CAWSGATSGFYNEQFF. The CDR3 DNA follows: TGTGCCTGGAGTGGGGCGACTAGCGGGTTTTACAATGAGCAGTTCTTC.

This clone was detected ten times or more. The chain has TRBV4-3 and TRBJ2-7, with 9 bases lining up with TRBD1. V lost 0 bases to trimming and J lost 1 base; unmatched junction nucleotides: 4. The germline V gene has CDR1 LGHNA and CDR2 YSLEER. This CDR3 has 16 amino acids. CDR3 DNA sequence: TGCGCCAGCAGCCAAGATATAGGGACAGGGTCCTACGAGCAGTACTTC. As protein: CASSQDIGTGSYEQYF.

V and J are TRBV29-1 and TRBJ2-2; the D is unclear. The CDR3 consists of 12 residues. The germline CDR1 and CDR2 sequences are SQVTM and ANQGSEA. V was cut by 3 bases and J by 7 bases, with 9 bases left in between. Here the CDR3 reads CSVELIGGELFF. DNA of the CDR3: TGCAGCGTTGAGTTAATCGGCGGGGAGCTGTTTTTT.

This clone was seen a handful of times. Here the CDR3 reads CAWTPGGRQPQHF. The CDR3 DNA is TGTGCCTGGACCCCCGGGGGACGTCAGCCCCAGCATTTT. The chain joins TRBV30 to TRBJ1-5; TRBD1 might be the D (5 bases). With 4 bases removed from V and 6 bases from J, the gap between germline ends came to 13 bases. Per germline, CDR1 GTSNPN and CDR2 SVGIG (reference sequence). The CDR3 runs to 13 residues.

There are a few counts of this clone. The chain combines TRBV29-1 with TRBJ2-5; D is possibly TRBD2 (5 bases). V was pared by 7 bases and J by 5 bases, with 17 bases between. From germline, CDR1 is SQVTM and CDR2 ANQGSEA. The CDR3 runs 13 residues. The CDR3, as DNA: TGCAGCGCCAAGGACTGGGTGAAGGAGACCCAGTACTTC. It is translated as CSAKDWVKETQYF.

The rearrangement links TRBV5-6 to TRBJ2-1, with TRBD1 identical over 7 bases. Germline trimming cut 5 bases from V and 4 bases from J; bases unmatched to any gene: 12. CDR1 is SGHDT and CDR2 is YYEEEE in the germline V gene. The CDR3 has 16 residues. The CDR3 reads CASRPPATGTYNEQFF. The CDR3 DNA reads TGTGCCAGCAGACCCCCCGCGACAGGGACATACAATGAGCAGTTCTTC.

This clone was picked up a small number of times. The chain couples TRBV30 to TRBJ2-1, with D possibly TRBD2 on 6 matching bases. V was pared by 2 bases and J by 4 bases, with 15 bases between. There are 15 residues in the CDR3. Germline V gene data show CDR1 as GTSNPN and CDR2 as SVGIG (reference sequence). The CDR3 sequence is CAWSRGTEAYNEQFF. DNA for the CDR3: TGTGCCTGGAGTCGTGGGACTGAGGCTTACAATGAGCAGTTCTTC.